The rows below give T cell receptor beta chains drawn from one sample of a study of shared T cell receptors in the human thymus. Data came from immunoSEQ multiplex PCR; TCRdb stores just in-frame clones and leaves some out. The sample yields 720,000 or so clones, over 75% seen once. Another study also made use of these data, one on human thymus T cells.

Sequences were obtained from thymocytes. The receptors originated from a girl younger than two with a congenital heart defect. Both conserved end residues are part of each CDR3. A D gene is named only where the DNA matches it firmly. Clone size appears in some rows only: once, few, many, or a class for an expanded clone.

>19|TRBD1|TRBJ1-3|TRBV5-1|NA
CASSSDRGGTDYTGNTIYF
TGCGCCAGCAGCTCAGACCGGGGGGGGACAGATTACACTGGAAACACCATATATTTT
>17|NA|TRBJ2-3|TRBV4-1|NA
CASSQDEIRGSPDTQYF
TGCGCCAGCAGCCAAGATGAAATAAGGGGTAGCCCAGATACGCAGTATTTT
>14|NA|TRBJ1-1|TRBV6-5|NA
CASRRQNLNTEAFF
TGTGCCAGCCGTCGACAGAACTTGAACACTGAAGCTTTCTTT
>15|TRBD1|TRBJ1-1|TRBV12-5|once
CASGPSDRANTEAFF
TGTGCTAGTGGTCCCTCGGACAGGGCGAACACTGAAGCTTTCTTT
>17|TRBD2|TRBJ2-7|TRBV4-3|NA
CASSQEGPSGYPYEQYF
TGCGCCAGCAGCCAAGAGGGGCCTAGCGGGTATCCCTACGAGCAGTACTTC
>17|NA|TRBJ1-1|TRBV6-1|NA
CASSDDSGGMMNTEAFF
TGTGCCAGCAGTGACGACAGTGGGGGGATGATGAACACTGAAGCTTTCTTT
>17|NA|TRBJ1-6|TRBV4-3|NA
CASSQATPGQGNSPLHF
TGCGCCAGCAGCCAAGCAACCCCGGGACAAGGTAATTCACCCCTCCACTTT
>15|NA|TRBJ1-4|TRBV7-9|NA
CASRDDGRYNEKLFF
TGTGCCAGCAGGGATGATGGCAGGTATAATGAAAAACTGTTTTTT
>17|NA|TRBJ1-5|TRBV7-9|NA
CASSFTGGGLENQPQHF
TGTGCCAGCAGCTTCACGGGAGGGGGGTTGGAGAATCAGCCCCAGCATTTT
>16|NA|TRBJ2-1|TRBV5-6|NA
CASSLAGGTPGDEQFF
TGTGCCAGCAGCTTGGCTGGAGGGACCCCCGGGGATGAGCAGTTCTTC
>18|TRBD2|TRBJ2-1|TRBV4-3|few
CASSQETGSGGANNEQFF
TGCGCCAGCAGCCAAGAAACAGGTAGCGGGGGTGCTAACAATGAGCAGTTCTTC
>18|TRBD1|TRBJ2-1|TRBV5-1|NA
CASSPRTGSLSSYNEQFF
TGCGCCAGCAGCCCGAGGACAGGGTCCCTCAGCTCCTACAATGAGCAGTTCTTC
>14|NA|TRBJ2-2|TRBV28|NA
CASGSLLDTGELFF
TGTGCCAGCGGTAGCCTTTTGGACACCGGGGAGCTGTTTTTT
>16|TRBD1|TRBJ1-4|TRBV5-1|NA
CASSKDREDTNEKLFF
TGCGCCAGCAGCAAGGACAGGGAGGACACTAATGAAAAACTGTTTTTT
>17|NA|TRBJ1-1|TRBV25-1|few
CASSEGPPGFQNTEAFF
TGTGCCAGCAGTGAAGGTCCGCCGGGTTTCCAGAACACTGAAGCTTTCTTT
>13|NA|TRBJ1-2|TRBV15|NA
CATSRSFHYGYTF
TGTGCCACCAGCAGGTCGTTTCACTATGGCTACACCTTC
>16|TRBD1|TRBJ2-5|TRBV15|once
CATSRRSGGRGGTQYF
TGTGCCACCAGCAGGAGATCAGGGGGCCGTGGTGGGACCCAGTACTTC
>15|NA|TRBJ1-6|TRBV6-5|NA
CASRPNPNRNSPLHF
TGTGCCAGCAGGCCGAATCCAAACAGAAATTCACCCCTCCACTTT
>13|TRBD1|TRBJ1-6|TRBV6-1|NA
CASSLTTGALVHF
TGTGCCAGCAGTTTAACCACAGGGGCCCTAGTCCACTTT
>14|NA|TRBJ1-1|TRBV2|NA
CASSTRRVGTEAFF
TGTGCCAGCAGTACCCGACGGGTGGGCACTGAAGCTTTCTTT
>15|NA|TRBJ1-3|TRBV21-1|NA
CASSKDCGPSGAIYF
TGTGCCAGCAGCAAAGATTGCGGACCCTCGGGGGCCATATATTTT
>15|NA|TRBJ1-2|TRBV7-9|NA
CASSLGAPLIYGYTF
TGTGCCAGCAGCCTAGGGGCTCCCCTCATATATGGCTACACCTTC
>14|TRBD1|TRBJ1-1|TRBV28|NA
CASSFRTGATEAFF
TGTGCCAGCAGTTTCCGGACAGGGGCGACTGAAGCTTTCTTT
>17|NA|TRBJ1-5|TRBV15|NA
CATSKVTHRDTNQPQHF
TGTGCCACCAGCAAAGTAACCCACCGGGACACCAATCAGCCCCAGCATTTT